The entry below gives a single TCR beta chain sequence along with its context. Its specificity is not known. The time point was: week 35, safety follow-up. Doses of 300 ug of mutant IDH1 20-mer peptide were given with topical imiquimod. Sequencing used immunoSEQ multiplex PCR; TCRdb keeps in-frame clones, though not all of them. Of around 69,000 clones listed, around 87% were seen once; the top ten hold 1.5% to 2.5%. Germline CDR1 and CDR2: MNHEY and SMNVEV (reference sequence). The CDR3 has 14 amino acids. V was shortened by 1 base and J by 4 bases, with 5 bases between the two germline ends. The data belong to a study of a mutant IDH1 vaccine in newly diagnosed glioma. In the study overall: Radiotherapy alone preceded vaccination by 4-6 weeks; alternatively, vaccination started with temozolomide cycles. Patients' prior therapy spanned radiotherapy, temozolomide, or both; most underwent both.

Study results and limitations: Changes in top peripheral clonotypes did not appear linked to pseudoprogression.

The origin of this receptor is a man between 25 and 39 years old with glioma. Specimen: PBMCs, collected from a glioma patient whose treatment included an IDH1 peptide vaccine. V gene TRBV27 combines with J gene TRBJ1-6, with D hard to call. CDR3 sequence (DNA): TGTGCCAGCAGTTTATTGGGTTATAATTCACCCCTCCACTTT. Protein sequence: CASSLLGYNSPLHF.